One sample yielded the 29 T cell receptor beta chains listed below, sequenced in a study of response to subunit inactivated influenza vaccine. Each CDR3 protein gets one entry after TCRdb re-called the RT-PCR reads with MiXCR. The profile covers around 540,000 distinct CDR3 sequences, with about 12% appearing a single time and roughly a tenth taken by the ten largest. The specimen was PBMCs from blood, collected on the day of vaccination. The origin of the receptors is a man aged 45 to 65 who received an inactivated influenza vaccine.

The table lists this clonotype with a few counts. This rearrangement joins TRBV6-2 or TRBV6-3 to TRBJ1-5; 7 positions match TRBD1. CDR3 size: 17 residues. Germline CDR1 reads MNHEY; CDR2 reads SVGEGT. V shed 2 bases, J shed 7 bases, and the junction held 14 bases outside the gene matches. The CDR3 nucleotides read TGTGCCAGCAGTTACCACAGGGGAGGGCCCATCGGGCAGCCCCAGCATTTT. Encoded protein: CASSYHRGGPIGQPQHF.

The chain joins TRBV20-1 to TRBJ2-2, with TRBD2 as a possible D gene (6 bases). The germline CDR1 and CDR2 sequences are DFQATT and SNEGSKA (reference sequence). V lost 6 bases and J 9 bases, leaving 20 bases between the germline ends. The CDR3 has 14 residues. The CDR3 loop is CSAPLGGYGRELFF. The CDR3 DNA reads as TGCAGTGCCCCTCTGGGGGGTTATGGCAGGGAGCTGTTTTTT.

This clonotype was seen only a few times. The V call is TRBV28, the J call TRBJ2-3; perhaps TRBD1 as D (5 bases). The V end was cut by 5 bases, the J end by 2 bases, with 17 bases between. The CDR3 runs to 16 residues. Germline CDR1 MDHEN, CDR2 SYDVKM. The CDR3 DNA reads TGTGCCAGCAGTCATAATAGGGGCTATCCCACAGATACGCAGTATTTT. As protein: CASSHNRGYPTDTQYF.

The chain recombines TRBV7-9 with TRBJ2-1; D gene unclear. Germline lookup yields CDR1 SEHNR and CDR2 FQNEAQ (reference sequence). The CDR3 totals 11 residues. V dropped 8 bases and J dropped 7 bases, with 9 bases sitting between them. The CDR3 region has the DNA TGTGCCAGCTGTCGAAGTAATGAGCAGTTCTTC. Protein sequence: CASCRSNEQFF.

The chain combines TRBV27 with TRBJ2-3; 13 bases align to TRBD2. The V gene's germline CDR1 is MNHEY and CDR2 SMNVEV (reference sequence). CDR3 length: 16 amino acids. Unmatched junction bases numbered 14, after V lost 10 bases and J lost 7 bases. The CDR3 is CATLATGTSGKNTQYF. The CDR3 coding sequence is TGTGCCACTCTAGCGACCGGGACTAGCGGGAAAAATACGCAGTATTTT.

This chain joins TRBV11-2 and TRBJ1-1; D remains unclear. From germline, CDR1 is SGHAT and CDR2 FQNNGV. The length of the CDR3 is 14 residues. Trimming shortened V by 0 bases and J by 9 bases, and 14 bases separated the two germline ends. In nucleotides, the CDR3 is TGTGCCAGCAGCTTAGATAGGGCGGTTTCTCAAGCTTTCTTT. Protein product: CASSLDRAVSQAFF.

The chain is built from TRBV7-9 and TRBJ1-1, with 7 positions matching TRBD1. CDR3 length: 14 amino acids. Germline loops: CDR1 SEHNR, CDR2 FQNEAQ (reference sequence). V lost 5 bases, J lost 4 bases, and 7 bases stayed unmatched. CDR3 nucleotides: TGTGCCAGCAGCGCCTACCGGGACAGCACTGAAGCTTTCTTT. Protein sequence: CASSAYRDSTEAFF.

This clonotype was seen ten or more times. V usage is TRBV10-3 and J usage is TRBJ2-1; 9 bases are shared with TRBD1. With V trimmed by 5 bases and J by 0 bases, 8 bases remained unmatched. This CDR3 is 17 amino acids long. CDR1 ENHRY and CDR2 SYGVKD come from the germline V gene. In nucleotides, the CDR3 is TGTGCCATCAGTACAGGGGGCTTAGCAAGCTCCTACAATGAGCAGTTCTTC. Protein product: CAISTGGLASSYNEQFF.

The genes are TRBV20-1 and TRBJ1-1, with 8 positions matching TRBD1. Losses at the gene ends were 1 base for V and 1 base for J; bases not matched to a gene: 5. The CDR3 sequence is 15 residues long. The germline V gene has CDR1 DFQATT and CDR2 SNEGSKA (reference sequence). In DNA, the CDR3 is TGCAGTGCTAGAGGGACAGGGATCTCGAACACTGAAGCTTTCTTT. It encodes CSARGTGISNTEAFF.

This sequence joins TRBV12-3 or TRBV12-4 and TRBJ2-3; D remains ambiguous. The V end was cut by 2 bases, the J end by 0 bases, with 6 bases between. The CDR3 totals 14 residues. CDR3 in amino acids: CASSLKDSTDTQYF. CDR3 DNA sequence: TGTGCCAGCAGTTTAAAGGATAGCACAGATACGCAGTATTTT.

This clonotype was recorded a few times. The genes are TRBV14 and TRBJ1-4; D is ambiguous. Trimming took off 3 bases at V and 8 bases at J, with 7 bases between the two ends. The germline gives CDR1 SGHDN, CDR2 FVKESK. The CDR3 sequence is 12 residues long. CDR3 residues: CASSHNYEKLFF. The CDR3 DNA is TGTGCCAGCAGCCATAATTACGAAAAACTGTTTTTT. Based on the CDR3 plus reference TRBV14 and TRBJ1-4, the full variable domain is EAGVTQFPSHSVIEKGQTVTLRCDPISGHDNLYWYRRVMGKEIKFLLHFVKESKQDESGMPNNRFLAERTGGTYSTLKVQPAELEDSGVYFCASSHNYEKLFFGSGTQLSVL.

This clonotype has just a few counts. The CDR3: CASSQRPETEETQYF. The DNA of the CDR3 is TGCGCCAGCAGCCAGAGACCCGAGACAGAAGAGACCCAGTACTTC. This chain joins TRBV5-1 and TRBJ2-5, with D possibly TRBD1 on 5 matching bases. With 4 bases removed from V and 3 bases from J, the gap between germline ends came to 16 bases. Germline-derived CDR1 and CDR2 are SGHRS and YFSETQ. The CDR3 is made up of 15 amino acids.

This clonotype has only a few counts. The J gene is TRBJ2-5, the V gene TRBV5-5; D remains unclear. Germline V gene sequence: CDR1 SGHKS, CDR2 YYEKEE (reference sequence). The CDR3 sequence is 15 residues long. V lost 5 bases, J lost 2 bases, and 16 bases lay in between. Here the CDR3 DNA reads TGTGCCAGCAGTCTTGGGCTAGTCGGACAAGAGACCCAGTACTTC. Translated: CASSLGLVGQETQYF.

This chain uses TRBV14 with TRBJ1-1; 7 nucleotides agree with TRBD1. V gave up 4 bases and J gave up 5 bases; unmatched junction bases: 10. There are 15 residues in the CDR3. Germline CDR1 and CDR2: SGHDN and FVKESK. The CDR3 DNA is TGTGCCAGCAGCCTGGCAGGGGGGAGAAAAACTGAAGCTTTCTTT. Residues: CASSLAGGRKTEAFF.

This clonotype was observed a few times. V gene TRBV28 combines with J gene TRBJ2-5; maybe TRBD1 (6 bases). The CDR3 is made up of 15 amino acids. Germline V gene sequence: CDR1 MDHEN, CDR2 SYDVKM. With 6 bases removed from V and 5 bases from J, the gap between germline ends came to 19 bases. The CDR3 DNA reads TGTGCCAGCAGAAGTGGGACATCGGTTGTGGAGACCCAGTACTTC. As protein: CASRSGTSVVETQYF.

This clonotype was observed a few times. This chain connects TRBV4-1 to TRBJ2-5; TRBD2 aligns across 9 bases. Per the germline V gene, CDR1 is MGHRA and CDR2 is YSYEKL. J lost 4 bases, V lost 2 bases, and 8 bases had no gene match. The CDR3 contains 16 residues. The CDR3 nucleotides are TGCGCCAGCAGCCAATTTAGCGGGAGAGGTCGAGAGACCCAGTACTTC. As protein: CASSQFSGRGRETQYF.

Only a few counts were recorded for this clonotype. The rearrangement links TRBV11-2 to TRBJ2-1; 10 bases fit TRBD2. This CDR3 comprises 16 residues. Germline-derived CDR1 and CDR2 are SGHAT and FQNNGV. V lost 5 bases to trimming and J lost 6 bases; unmatched junction nucleotides: 10. CDR3 nucleotide sequence: TGTGCCAGCAGCCGGGGAAGCGGGGGGGAGTTCAATGAGCAGTTCTTC. It translates to CASSRGSGGEFNEQFF. Full variable domain (remainder filled in from reference TRBV11-2 and TRBJ2-1): EAGVAQSPRYKIIEKRQSVAFWCNPISGHATLYWYQQILGQGPKLLIQFQNNGVVDDSQLPKDRFSAERLKGVDSTLKIQPAKLEDSAVYLCASSRGSGGEFNEQFFGPGTRLTVL.

This clonotype has a handful of counts. The V call is TRBV6-2 or TRBV6-3, the J call TRBJ2-5, with TRBD1 identical over 7 bases. Germline V gene sequence: CDR1 MNHEY, CDR2 SVGEGT. Trimming cost V 6 bases and J 4 bases; bases outside gene matches: 11. CDR3 length: 15 amino acids. This CDR3 is CASRPGQPPIETQYF. The CDR3 nucleotides are TGTGCCAGCAGGCCGGGACAGCCTCCAATAGAGACCCAGTACTTC.

This clonotype was detected only a few times. The chain combines TRBV20-1 with TRBJ2-7; D is unclear. The CDR3 loop spans 13 amino acids. The ends were cut back, 0 bases at V and 3 bases at J, with 9 bases in the middle. Germline V CDR1 and CDR2: DFQATT, SNEGSKA (reference sequence). For the CDR3, the DNA is TGCAGTGCTAGAGATCCCACAAACTACGAGCAGTACTTC. Its protein product is CSARDPTNYEQYF.

The rearrangement links TRBV6-2 or TRBV6-3 to TRBJ2-2; 11 nucleotides match TRBD2. CDR3 size: 19 residues. V lost 0 bases, J lost 4 bases, and 10 bases stayed unmatched. Germline V gene sequence: CDR1 MNHEY, CDR2 SVGEGT. CDR3 DNA sequence: TGTGCCAGCAGTTACTCTTTACTAGCGGGAGAACTGAGCACCGGGGAGCTGTTTTTT. Translating it yields CASSYSLLAGELSTGELFF.

This clonotype has a count of ten or more. J is TRBJ2-2 and V is TRBV12-3 or TRBV12-4; 8 nucleotides line up with TRBD2. After removal of 5 bases from V and 4 bases from J, the junction contained 9 bases not matched to a gene. The CDR3 contains 16 residues. The CDR3 loop is CASSPLGTSRTGELFF. CDR3 DNA: TGTGCCAGCAGTCCCCTCGGGACTAGTCGCACCGGGGAGCTGTTTTTT.

This clonotype was found a few times. The gene calls are TRBV7-8 and TRBJ2-3; TRBD2 might be the D (7 bases). This CDR3 is built from 17 residues. The germline V gene has CDR1 SGHVS and CDR2 FQNEAQ. V was shortened by 1 base and J by 1 base, with 15 bases between the two germline ends. The CDR3 loop is CASSLGYAGARTDTQYF. The DNA for the CDR3 is TGTGCCAGCAGCTTAGGATATGCGGGGGCTCGCACAGATACGCAGTATTTT.

This rearrangement joins TRBV7-3 to TRBJ2-5, with D hard to call. CDR1 and CDR2 from the germline V gene are SGHTA and FQGTGA. This CDR3 contains 15 residues. V lost 5 bases and J lost 2, with 15 bases in between. This chain's CDR3 is CASSENTAGQETQYF. The CDR3 DNA sequence: TGTGCCAGCAGCGAAAATACTGCCGGGCAAGAGACCCAGTACTTC.

This clonotype was observed many times. The CDR3 spells CASSAVRGEQFF. The CDR3 DNA reads as TGTGCCAGCAGTGCCGTTCGGGGTGAGCAGTTCTTC. The rearrangement links TRBV7-8 to TRBJ2-1, with a weak D call TRBD2 (5 bases). From germline, CDR1 is SGHVS and CDR2 FQNEAQ. This CDR3 contains 12 residues. V was trimmed by 6 bases and J by 9 bases, leaving 12 bases between them. The complete variable domain, with remaining parts taken from reference TRBV7-8 and TRBJ2-1, reads GAGVSQSPRYKVAKRGQDVALRCDPISGHVSLFWYQQALGQGPEFLTYFQNEAQLDKSGLPSDRFFAERPEGSVSTLKIQRTQQEDSAVYLCASSAVRGEQFFGPGTRLTVL.

This clonotype has more than one count but fewer than ten. The chain combines TRBV6-4 with TRBJ2-7; 7 bases are a match to TRBD2. This CDR3 is 13 amino acids long. In germline, CDR1 is MRHNA, CDR2 SNTAGT. Trimming cost V 8 bases and J 5 bases; bases outside gene matches: 9. Written as DNA, the CDR3 is TGTGCCAGCGCGGGGAGGGTTCTAGACGAGCAGTACTTC. Translation: CASAGRVLDEQYF.

This clonotype was seen a few times. The CDR3 DNA sequence: TGCAGTGCTAGATTTGACGACCAGTACTTC. Translated: CSARFDDQYF. This chain connects TRBV20-1 to TRBJ2-5; D uncertain. CDR1 DFQATT and CDR2 SNEGSKA come from the germline V gene (reference sequence). CDR3 size: 10 residues. The V end was cut by 2 bases, the J end by 10 bases, with 8 bases between.

This clonotype has only a few counts. The chain joins TRBV20-1 to TRBJ1-2; no clear D gene. This CDR3 spans 19 amino acids. The germline V and J ends were trimmed by 1 base and 8 bases, with 32 bases remaining between them. Germline lookup yields CDR1 DFQATT and CDR2 SNEGSKA (reference sequence). CDR3 in amino acids: CSARGVVRLPPGLHVGYTF. As DNA, the CDR3 is TGCAGTGCTAGAGGGGTAGTCCGGTTACCGCCCGGGCTCCACGTAGGCTACACCTTC.

This chain links TRBV11-2 with TRBJ2-3; D unresolved. V was clipped by 5 bases and J by 7 bases, with 13 bases between them. This CDR3 has 13 amino acids. Per germline, CDR1 SGHAT and CDR2 FQNNGV. As DNA, the CDR3 is TGTGCCAGCAGCGAATCGAATGTGAATACGCAGTATTTT. Translation: CASSESNVNTQYF. Full variable domain (rest looked up from reference TRBV11-2 and TRBJ2-3): EAGVAQSPRYKIIEKRQSVAFWCNPISGHATLYWYQQILGQGPKLLIQFQNNGVVDDSQLPKDRFSAERLKGVDSTLKIQPAKLEDSAVYLCASSESNVNTQYFGPGTRLTVL.

A few counts support this clonotype. The rearrangement joins TRBV10-3 to TRBJ2-6; D unclear. This CDR3 comprises 14 residues. The V and J ends lost 3 bases and 2 bases respectively, with 5 bases between them. Germline CDR1 is ENHRY and CDR2 is SYGVKD. The CDR3 is CAISEGTGANVLTF. CDR3 sequence (DNA): TGTGCCATCAGTGAAGGGACTGGGGCCAACGTCCTGACTTTC.